A selection of T cell receptor beta chains follows, all from one sample in a study of OX40 agonist ivuxolimab in advanced cancers. Method: immunoSEQ multiplex PCR; TCRdb's copy keeps in-frame clones and lacks some. The data contain fewer than 100,000 clones, approximately 92% of them singletons. The specimen was CD4+ or CD8+ T cells sorted from blood, collected in a trial of the OX40 agonist ivuxolimab. These receptors were collected from an adult with an advanced solid tumor such as melanoma, head and neck, liver or kidney cancer. CDR3s include the opening cysteine and the closing phenylalanine or tryptophan. The D gene is left open where the match is weak. Rows may omit the clone size; those that give it use once, few, many or a size class.

V gene	D gene	J gene	clone size	CDR3 protein	CDR3 DNA
TRBV6-5	.	TRBJ2-1	.	CASRRGSNNEQFF	TGTGCCAGCAGAAGAGGGTCTAACAATGAGCAGTTCTTC
TRBV19	TRBD1	TRBJ1-1	few	CASRGQGSTEAFF	TGTGCCAGTAGGGGACAGGGGAGCACTGAAGCTTTCTTT
TRBV4-2	TRBD1	TRBJ1-4	few	CASSQLMGQGAGKLFF	TGTGCCAGCAGCCAACTCATGGGACAGGGGGCTGGGAAACTGTTTTTT
TRBV7-2	.	TRBJ2-5	.	CASTLTRRGTQYF	TGTGCCAGCACCTTAACCCGTAGGGGGACCCAGTACTTC
TRBV6-1	.	TRBJ1-2	.	CASSFRGGYTF	TGTGCCAGCAGTTTCCGGGGAGGCTACACCTTC
TRBV9	TRBD2	TRBJ2-3	.	CASSLSGRAGDTQYF	TGTGCCAGCAGCCTTAGCGGGAGGGCCGGAGATACGCAGTATTTT
TRBV13	.	TRBJ2-2	few	CASSSKFRILNTGELFF	TGTGCCAGCAGCTCAAAATTTAGAATCCTTAACACCGGGGAGCTGTTTTTT
TRBV6-1	TRBD1	TRBJ2-5	.	CASTWGQPQETQYF	TGTGCCAGCACTTGGGGACAGCCACAAGAGACCCAGTACTTC
TRBV5-8	.	TRBJ1-2	.	CASSADRLYGYTF	TGTGCCAGCAGCGCGGACAGACTCTATGGCTACACCTTC
TRBV6-6	.	TRBJ1-5	.	CASTRGSNQPQHF	TGTGCCAGCACTAGGGGTAGCAATCAGCCCCAGCATTTT
TRBV5-1	.	TRBJ1-3	.	CASRWSSGNTIYF	TGCGCCAGCAGGTGGAGCTCTGGAAACACCATATATTTT
TRBV7-2	.	TRBJ2-2	.	CASSFGGVTGELFF	TGTGCCAGCAGCTTTGGAGGGGTCACCGGGGAGCTGTTTTTT
TRBV2	.	TRBJ2-7	few	CASRVTRHEQYF	TGTGCCAGCAGGGTCACTAGACACGAGCAGTACTTC
TRBV14	TRBD1	TRBJ2-5	.	CASSPGTEQETQYF	TGTGCCAGCAGCCCCGGGACAGAACAAGAGACCCAGTACTTC
TRBV18	.	TRBJ1-1	.	CASSPRLSDGNTEAFF	TGTGCCAGCTCACCTCGACTGTCTGACGGGAACACTGAAGCTTTCTTT
TRBV5-1	.	TRBJ2-4	.	CASSSTVSKNIQYF	TGCGCCAGCAGCTCGACAGTTTCAAAAAACATTCAGTACTTC
TRBV5-5	.	TRBJ1-3	.	CASSLTTGGNTIYF	TGTGCCAGCAGCTTGACGACAGGAGGAAACACCATATATTTT
TRBV5-1	TRBD1	TRBJ1-3	once	CASSEDRVAGNTIYF	TGCGCCAGCAGCGAGGACAGGGTTGCTGGAAACACCATATATTTT
TRBV9	TRBD2	TRBJ2-3	.	CASSVRLAGTTPSTDTQYF	TGTGCCAGCAGCGTGAGACTAGCGGGAACAACTCCTAGCACAGATACGCAGTATTTT
TRBV30	TRBD2	TRBJ2-3	.	CAWGSGRGGTDTQYF	TGTGCCTGGGGGAGCGGGAGAGGTGGCACAGATACGCAGTATTTT
TRBV7-9	.	TRBJ2-3	once	CASRLGLVGRSSTDTQYF	TGTGCCAGCAGATTGGGATTGGTCGGGCGGTCTAGCACAGATACGCAGTATTTT
TRBV10-1	TRBD1	TRBJ2-5	.	CASKGARGLGGETQYF	TGCGCCAGCAAGGGGGCCAGGGGTCTTGGAGGAGAGACCCAGTACTTC
TRBV11-3	TRBD2	TRBJ2-1	.	CASSWDYLNEQFF	TGTGCCAGCAGCTGGGACTACCTCAATGAGCAGTTCTTC
TRBV27	TRBD1	TRBJ2-4	.	CASSPGQGSAKNIQYF	TGTGCCAGCAGTCCAGGACAGGGTTCCGCCAAAAACATTCAGTACTTC